This T cell receptor (beta chain) came from a study of patients and donors after allogeneic stem cell transplantation. TCRdb re-called the RT-PCR reads through MiXCR, storing one row per CDR3 protein. The data hold hundreds of thousands of distinct CDR3 sequences, with about a sixth observed a single time. Germline CDR1 reads LNHDA; CDR2 reads SQIVND (reference sequence). V shed 5 bases and J shed 2 bases, with 10 bases lying between them. The CDR3 loop spans 13 amino acids. V and J are TRBV19 and TRBJ2-7; possibly TRBD1 or TRBD2 for D (5 bases each). The receptor's source is a human donor who was either an allogeneic HSCT recipient or a stem cell or donor lymphocyte infusion donor (not recorded which). It is not recorded whose cells these are; they may come from a transplant donor. Sequencing was carried out using blood, either unsorted or a sorted T cell fraction (not recorded which). Here the CDR3 DNA reads TGTGCCAGTAGTTGGCAGGGAGCCTACGAGCAGTACTTC. Its translation is CASSWQGAYEQYF.